This TCR beta chain stems from a study of blood T cell repertoires in COVID-19. Looking at the study overall: Samples taken during acute and convalescent COVID-19 were collected in the United States, Italy and Spain. PBMCs, B-cell-depleted T cells, or T cells provided the cDNA or gDNA that made up the material.

Germline loops: CDR1 MNHEY, CDR2 SMNVEV (reference sequence). V was trimmed by 4 bases and J by 5 bases, leaving 11 bases between them. CDR3 length equals 13 residues. Methods used by the authors: Reference gene primer amplification yielded estimated nucleated cell counts. TCRdb's table, derived via immunoSEQ multiplex PCR, lists solely in-frame clones and lacks some. V and J calls plus clone size are reproduced from that table; the DNA served to infer D and trimming. Counted here are roughly 440,000 clones, about 91% occurring once; the ten biggest clones make up 10% to 15%. Patients in Seattle were enrolled during active infection, then followed longitudinally.

This TCR derives from a woman aged 50 to 65 with COVID-19, enrolled during active disease. The chain links TRBV27 to TRBJ1-1; D might be TRBD1 (5 bases). The sample comprised peripheral blood. The CDR3 DNA reads as TGTGCCAGCAGTTCGCCAGGGTGGACTGAAGCTTTCTTT. It is translated as CASSSPGWTEAFF.